The clone carrying this TCR beta chain was seen repeatedly, ten times or more. Its antigen remains unknown. This specimen comes from a study of T cell repertoires in cytomegalovirus infection. General observations from the study: Summed frequency of shared TCR beta families picked out CMV carriers who also had the relevant HLA. HLA-C-restricted TCR beta clonotypes specific for CMV led the ex vivo response.

In germline, CDR1 is MNHEY, CDR2 SVGAGI. This CDR3 is 15 amino acids long. Trimming left V 6 bases short and J 2 bases short, with 11 bases between. TCRdb processed the reads anew with MiXCR; each CDR3 protein has one entry. The sample lists about 300,000 distinct CDR3 sequences, about 9.2% occurring once. The clonotype was recovered from a human donor in good health (CMV status not recorded). Some clones in this sample may be carry-over from other donors' samples. The gene calls are TRBV6-5 and TRBJ2-6; D may be TRBD2 (6 bases). Sequencing input: PBMCs. The CDR3 sequence: CASRAGGPGANVLTF. The CDR3 DNA follows: TGTGCCAGCAGAGCCGGGGGTCCTGGGGCCAACGTCCTGACTTTC.